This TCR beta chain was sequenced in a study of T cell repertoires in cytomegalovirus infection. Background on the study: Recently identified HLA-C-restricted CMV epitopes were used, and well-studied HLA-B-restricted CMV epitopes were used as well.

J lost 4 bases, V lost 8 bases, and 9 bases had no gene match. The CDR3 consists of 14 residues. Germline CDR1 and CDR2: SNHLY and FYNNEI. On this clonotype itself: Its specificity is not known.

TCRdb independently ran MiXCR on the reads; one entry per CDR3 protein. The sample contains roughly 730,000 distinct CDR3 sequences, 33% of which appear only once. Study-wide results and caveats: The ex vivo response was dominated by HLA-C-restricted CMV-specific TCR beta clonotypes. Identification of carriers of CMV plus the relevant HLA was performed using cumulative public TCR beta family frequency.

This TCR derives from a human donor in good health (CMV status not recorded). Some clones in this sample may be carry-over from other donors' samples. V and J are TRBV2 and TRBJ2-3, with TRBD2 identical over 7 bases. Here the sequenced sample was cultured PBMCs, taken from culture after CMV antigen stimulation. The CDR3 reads CASVWRGRSDTQYF. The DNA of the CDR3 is TGTGCCAGCGTTTGGCGGGGGAGGTCAGATACGCAGTATTTT.